This TCR beta chain was captured in a study of neurological immune-mediated disorders. Ten or more counts support this clonotype. V was trimmed by 4 bases and J by 9 bases, leaving 11 bases between them. The CDR3 is 12 amino acids. Germline V gene data show CDR1 as SGHTA and CDR2 as FQGNSA. Synthesis of cDNA was performed by 5'RACE using 10-nucleotide random UMIs. Whenever a sequencing run was performed, it yielded over 200 million TCR-beta sequences from 15-18 subjects. TCRdb re-called the 5' RACE reads through MiXCR, storing one row per CDR3 protein. Of tens of thousands of distinct CDR3 sequences listed, 15% to 20% were seen once; the top ten hold approximately 15%.

Sequencing used PBMCs. This TCR was sampled from a woman aged 40 to 49 in good health. This chain links TRBV7-2 with TRBJ2-3; D is perhaps TRBD2 (6 bases). The CDR3 DNA follows: TGTGCCAGCAGCTCCGTGGCGGGGACGCAGTATTTT. This sequence encodes CASSSVAGTQYF.